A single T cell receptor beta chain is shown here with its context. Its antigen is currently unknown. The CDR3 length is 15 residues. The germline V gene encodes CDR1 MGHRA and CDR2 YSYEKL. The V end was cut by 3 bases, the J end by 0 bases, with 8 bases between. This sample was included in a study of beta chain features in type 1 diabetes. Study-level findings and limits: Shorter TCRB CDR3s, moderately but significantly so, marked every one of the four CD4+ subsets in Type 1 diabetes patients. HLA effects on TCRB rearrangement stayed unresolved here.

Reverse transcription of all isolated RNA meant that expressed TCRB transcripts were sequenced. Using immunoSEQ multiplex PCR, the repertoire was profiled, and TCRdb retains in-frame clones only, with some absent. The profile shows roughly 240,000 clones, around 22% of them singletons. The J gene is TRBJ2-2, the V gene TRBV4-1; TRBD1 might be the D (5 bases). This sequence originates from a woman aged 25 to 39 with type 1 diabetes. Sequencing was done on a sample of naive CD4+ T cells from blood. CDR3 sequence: CASSQMTANTGELFF. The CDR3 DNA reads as TGCGCCAGCAGCCAGATGACAGCGAACACCGGGGAGCTGTTTTTT.